Sequencing of this T cell receptor (beta chain) was carried out in a study of CXCR3-negative and CXCR3-positive naive CD8 T cells. With regard to this clonotype: Its antigen is unidentified.

Researchers prepared the TRB cDNA libraries using 5' RACE with UMI labels. TCRdb reprocessed the 5' RACE reads and stores each CDR3 protein as one record, lacking DNA. This sample contains 60,000 to 65,000 distinct CDR3 sequences. General study points: The TRB CDR3s that CXCR3-positive naive cells carried were more hydrophobic than those of CXCR3-negative naive cells.

A few hundred thousand cells per CD8+ T cell subset were flow-sorted in triplicate. The CDR3 contains 15 residues. The germline CDR1 and CDR2 sequences are SGHTA and FQGTGA. Material for sequencing was naive CXCR3+ CD8+ T cells from blood. The subset here: CD45RO-CCR7+CD27+CD95- naive CD8+ T cells expressing CXCR3 (TNR3+). The J gene is TRBJ2-7, the V gene TRBV7-3; TCRdb's assignment of TRBD1 cannot be checked, as there is no DNA. The TCR originated in a human donor in good health. Some clones in this sample may be carry-over from other donors' samples. CDR3 residues: CASSFYGGAAYEQYF.